One T cell receptor (beta chain) is described in this entry. Its antigen is unknown. The entry originates in a study of T cell responses to AZD1222 COVID-19 vaccine. Study observations and caveats: Sampling that yielded the repertoires occurred only after the peak T cell response. Donors, mostly white British, included more females; clonal diversity was possibly underestimated.

The CDR3 spans 19 residues. CDR1 and CDR2 from the germline V gene are MNHNS and SASEGT. V lost 1 base, J lost 10 bases, and 16 bases stayed unmatched. Only in-frame clones appear in the TCRdb table, and some are missing; sequencing was by immunoSEQ multiplex PCR. The sample records 70,000 to 75,000 clones, roughly nine tenths being singletons. The receptor was isolated from an adult who received the AZD1222 COVID-19 vaccine. This specimen was peripheral blood, taken 28 days after the second AZD1222 dose. The chain is built from TRBV6-1 and TRBJ1-4; TRBD1 matches 12 bases. Here the CDR3 DNA reads TGTGCCAGCAGTGAAGTATCCCAAGGGACAGGGGGCGCTCAGGGAAAACTGTTTTTT. Translating it yields CASSEVSQGTGGAQGKLFF.